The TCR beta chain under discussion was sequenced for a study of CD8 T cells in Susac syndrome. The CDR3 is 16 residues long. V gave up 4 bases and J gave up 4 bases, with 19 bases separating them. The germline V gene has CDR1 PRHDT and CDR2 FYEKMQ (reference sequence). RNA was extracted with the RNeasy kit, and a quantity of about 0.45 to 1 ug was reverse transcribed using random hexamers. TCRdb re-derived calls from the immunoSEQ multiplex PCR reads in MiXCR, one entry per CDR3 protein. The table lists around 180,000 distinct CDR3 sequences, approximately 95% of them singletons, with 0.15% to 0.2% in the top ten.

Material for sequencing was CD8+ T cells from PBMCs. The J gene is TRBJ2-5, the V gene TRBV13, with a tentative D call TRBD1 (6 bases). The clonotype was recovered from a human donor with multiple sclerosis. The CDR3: CASSCQGICGGETQYF. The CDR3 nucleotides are TGTGCCAGCAGCTGCCAGGGGATATGCGGAGGAGAGACCCAGTACTTC. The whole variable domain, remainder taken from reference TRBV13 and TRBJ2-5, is AAGVIQSPRHLIKEKRETATLKCYPIPRHDTVYWYQQGPGQDPQFLISFYEKMQSDKGSIPDRFSAQQFSDYHSELNMSSLELGDSALYFCASSCQGICGGETQYFGPGTRLLVL.